This T cell receptor (beta chain) was recorded in a study of T cells after yellow fever vaccination. Regarding the study as a whole: Few clonotypes appeared in both CD4 and CD8 compartments. Secondary responses were weaker yet peaked faster, day 5 versus 15.

The sample holds many counts of this clonotype. Its antigen is unknown. TCRdb processed the 5' RACE reads anew with MiXCR; each CDR3 protein has one entry. Here the sample spans 250,000 to 300,000 distinct CDR3 sequences, approximately 10% being singletons. CDR1 and CDR2 from the germline V gene are MNHNY and SVGAGI (reference sequence). CDR3 size: 14 residues. Trimming took 7 bases from V and 6 from J, leaving 16 bases between them. The starting material was CD4+ T cells sorted from PBMCs, obtained 5 days after the yellow fever booster vaccination. The receptor was derived from a man aged 18 to 30 who received the YFV17D yellow fever vaccine. This chain joins TRBV6-6 and TRBJ2-4; a weak D match, TRBD2 (5 bases). The chain's CDR3 is CASTSGVLGNIQYF. The CDR3 region has the DNA TGTGCCAGCACCTCCGGGGTCTTGGGAAACATTCAGTACTTC.